These T cell receptor beta chains were read from a single sample in a study of blood T cell repertoires in COVID-19. This table comes from immunoSEQ multiplex PCR, and its TCRdb copy is limited to in-frame clones, with some not included. The sample lists fewer than 200,000 clones, 82% seen once, with about 8.4% in the top ten. Input material: peripheral blood. The receptors originated from a woman aged 70 to 79 with acute or convalescent COVID-19. Both conserved end residues are part of each CDR3. The D gene is left open where the match is weak. Size is omitted from some rows. Given values are once, few, many or a class for expanded clones.

clone_size j_call d_call v_call cdr3_aa cdr3_nt
NA TRBJ2-7 TRBD1 TRBV15 CATSRDRGHLEQYF TGTGCCACCAGCAGGGACAGGGGGCATCTCGAGCAGTACTTC
NA TRBJ1-1 NA TRBV15 CATSREKGVVGTEAFF TGTGCCACCAGCAGAGAAAAAGGGGTGGTGGGGACTGAAGCTTTCTTT
NA TRBJ1-1 NA TRBV9 CASSVDRVNTEAFF TGTGCCAGCAGCGTAGACAGGGTGAACACTGAAGCTTTCTTT
NA TRBJ2-3 TRBD2 TRBV29-1 CSGGGLAGEGPDTQYF TGCAGCGGCGGCGGACTAGCGGGAGAGGGTCCAGATACGCAGTATTTT
few TRBJ2-7 NA TRBV7-2 CASSLGTAYEQYF TGTGCCAGCAGCTTAGGGACAGCCTACGAGCAGTACTTC
NA TRBJ2-3 NA TRBV27 CASRHRQVTDTQYF TGTGCCAGCAGACACCGACAGGTCACAGATACGCAGTATTTT
NA TRBJ2-2 TRBD1 TRBV5-4 CASSSRQGSVGELFF TGTGCCAGCAGCTCCCGACAGGGCTCCGTCGGGGAGCTGTTTTTT
NA TRBJ1-2 NA TRBV25-1 CASSETPPGYGYTF TGTGCCAGCAGTGAAACCCCACCAGGGTACGGCTACACCTTC
NA TRBJ2-3 TRBD1 TRBV5-4 CASSLDRQGSTDTQYF TGTGCCAGCAGCTTGGACCGACAGGGAAGCACAGATACGCAGTATTTT
NA TRBJ2-2 TRBD2 TRBV9 CASSVGLGGLAGASVGELFF TGTGCCAGCAGCGTAGGCCTTGGAGGACTAGCGGGGGCCTCCGTCGGGGAGCTGTTTTTT
NA TRBJ2-7 TRBD2 TRBV7-2 CASSSLAGAYEQYF TGTGCCAGCAGCTCTCTAGCGGGGGCCTACGAGCAGTACTTC
NA TRBJ2-3 NA TRBV4-2 CASSQGQAVGDTQYF TGTGCCAGCAGCCAAGGTCAAGCGGTTGGGGATACGCAGTATTTT
once TRBJ2-7 TRBD1 TRBV4-3 CASSQGIQGGRYEQYF TGCGCCAGCAGCCAAGGTATACAGGGGGGCCGATACGAGCAGTACTTC
NA TRBJ2-3 TRBD2 TRBV4-3 CASSPKSSGAWDTQYF TGCGCCAGCAGCCCAAAGTCTAGCGGGGCATGGGATACGCAGTATTTT
NA TRBJ2-5 NA TRBV20-1 CSAITGETQYF TGCAGTGCTATAACGGGGGAGACCCAGTACTTC
few TRBJ1-6 NA TRBV18 CASSPPTGSGSPLHF TGTGCCAGCTCACCACCCACAGGGTCGGGATCACCCCTCCACTTT
NA TRBJ1-1 TRBD1 TRBV2 CASSRTGNTEAFF TGTGCCAGCAGTCGGACAGGGAACACTGAAGCTTTCTTT
NA TRBJ1-3 TRBD1 TRBV5-5 CASSLAGTGSGNTIYF TGTGCCAGCAGCTTGGCTGGGACAGGCTCTGGAAACACCATATATTTT
few TRBJ1-2 NA TRBV9 CASSVGHGETYGYTF TGTGCCAGCAGCGTAGGGCACGGAGAGACCTATGGCTACACCTTC
NA TRBJ2-3 TRBD2 TRBV29-1 CSVLAGASTDTQYF TGCAGCGTCTTAGCGGGGGCTAGCACAGATACGCAGTATTTT
NA TRBJ1-1 TRBD1 TRBV27 CASKSTGPNGEAFF TGTGCCAGCAAGTCGACAGGGCCCAACGGTGAAGCTTTCTTT
NA TRBJ1-6 TRBD1 TRBV30 CAWSPGQTLSPLHF TGTGCCTGGAGTCCGGGACAGACCCTCTCACCCCTCCACTTT
NA TRBJ1-1 TRBD1 TRBV27 CASSSLTGTNTEAFF TGTGCCAGCAGTTCCCTGACAGGGACGAACACTGAAGCTTTCTTT
NA TRBJ2-7 TRBD2 TRBV10-1 CASSRLAGTEQYF TGCGCCAGCAGTCGACTAGCGGGAACCGAGCAGTACTTC
NA TRBJ2-7 TRBD2 TRBV4-2 CASSFQSSGREYEQYF TGTGCCAGCAGCTTCCAATCTAGCGGGAGGGAATACGAGCAGTACTTC
NA TRBJ2-2 TRBD1 TRBV10-3 CAISGDRVSGELFF TGTGCCATCAGTGGGGACAGGGTCTCCGGGGAGCTGTTTTTT
NA TRBJ2-4 TRBD1 TRBV14 CASSLTGGHSKNIQYF TGTGCCAGCAGCCTGACAGGGGGGCACTCCAAAAACATTCAGTACTTC
NA TRBJ2-7 TRBD1 TRBV28 CASRTGSYEQYF TGTGCCAGCCGGACAGGTTCCTACGAGCAGTACTTC
NA TRBJ1-2 NA TRBV5-4 CASSSPDGYTF TGTGCCAGCAGCAGTCCGGATGGCTACACCTTC
NA TRBJ1-2 NA TRBV23-1 CASSQSSVIGISNYGYTF TGCGCCAGCAGTCAATCGAGCGTTATCGGAATATCTAACTATGGCTACACCTTC
NA TRBJ2-5 NA TRBV5-1 CASSLGAAQETQYF TGCGCCAGCAGCTTGGGGGCAGCCCAAGAGACCCAGTACTTC
NA TRBJ1-4 TRBD1 TRBV23-1 CASSLDRGRLRLQKLFF TGCGCCAGCAGTCTGGACAGGGGGCGCCTCCGGCTTCAAAAACTGTTTTTT
NA TRBJ1-6 TRBD1 TRBV25-1 CASSLGTGVSPLHF TGTGCCAGCAGCCTCGGGACAGGGGTTTCACCCCTCCACTTT
NA TRBJ1-3 NA TRBV18 CASSPRTLDSASGNTIYF TGTGCCAGCTCACCAAGGACATTGGACAGCGCCTCTGGAAACACCATATATTTT
many TRBJ2-2 TRBD2 TRBV7-8 CASSLLAGTGELFF TGTGCCAGCAGCTTATTAGCGGGCACCGGGGAGCTGTTTTTT
NA TRBJ1-6 TRBD1 TRBV28 CASSLRGQLKPLHF TGTGCCAGCAGTTTAAGGGGACAGTTGAAACCCCTCCACTTT
NA TRBJ1-4 TRBD1 TRBV28 CASSLGQGWEKLFF TGTGCCAGCAGTTTAGGACAGGGATGGGAAAAACTGTTTTTT
NA TRBJ1-1 NA TRBV18 CASSPETVEAFF TGTGCCAGCTCACCCGAGACAGTTGAAGCTTTCTTT
NA TRBJ1-4 NA TRBV10-3 CAISAQPAGATNEKLFF TGTGCCATCAGTGCCCAGCCCGCGGGGGCAACTAATGAAAAACTGTTTTTT
NA TRBJ1-6 TRBD1 TRBV7-9 CASSPGTGDSPLHF TGTGCCAGCAGCCCCGGGACAGGGGACTCACCCCTCCACTTT
NA TRBJ2-7 NA TRBV5-1 CASNGGSDYEQYF TGCGCCAGCAATGGCGGAAGCGATTACGAGCAGTACTTC
NA TRBJ1-6 TRBD1 TRBV18 CASSPGQGNDSPLHF TGTGCCAGCTCACCAGGACAGGGCAACGATTCACCCCTCCACTTT
NA TRBJ1-5 TRBD1 TRBV19 CASSIKGGTGMNQPQHF TGTGCCAGTAGTATTAAGGGGGGGACAGGGATGAATCAGCCCCAGCATTTT
NA TRBJ2-5 TRBD2 TRBV5-1 CASSLWTSGGARPQETQYF TGCGCCAGCAGCCTTTGGACTAGCGGGGGGGCCCGCCCTCAAGAGACCCAGTACTTC
NA TRBJ2-3 NA TRBV10-2 CASQTGIPTDTQYF TGCGCCAGCCAAACAGGGATCCCCACAGATACGCAGTATTTT
NA TRBJ2-3 TRBD2 TRBV10-3 CAIRTSGGADTQYF TGTGCCATCAGGACTAGCGGGGGTGCAGATACGCAGTATTTT
NA TRBJ2-7 NA TRBV18 CASSPRPGLTQYF TGTGCCAGCTCACCCCGACCGGGACTGACACAGTACTTC
NA TRBJ1-5 TRBD1 TRBV5-6 CASSLAGTGQEPQHF TGTGCCAGCAGCTTGGCCGGGACAGGACAGGAGCCCCAGCATTTT
NA TRBJ2-3 NA TRBV28 CASSLQRGGAQDTQYF TGTGCCAGCAGTTTACAAAGGGGGGGGGCCCAAGATACGCAGTATTTT
NA TRBJ1-6 NA TRBV18 CASSPGGGHNSPLHF TGTGCCAGCTCACCAGGGGGCGGACATAATTCACCCCTCCACTTT
NA TRBJ2-7 TRBD1 TRBV5-1 CASSPPGQGNEQYF TGCGCCAGCTCACCGCCGGGACAGGGTAACGAGCAGTACTTC
NA TRBJ1-1 NA TRBV5-1 CASSLVRARMNTEAFF TGCGCCAGCAGCTTGGTCAGGGCAAGGATGAACACTGAAGCTTTCTTT
NA TRBJ1-1 TRBD1 TRBV5-4 CASSLSIRDRNTEAFF TGTGCCAGCAGCTTGTCAATTAGGGACAGGAACACTGAAGCTTTCTTT
NA TRBJ1-1 TRBD1 TRBV16 CASSREGTGSAEAFF TGTGCCAGCAGCCGAGAGGGGACAGGGAGTGCTGAAGCTTTCTTT